What follows describes a single T cell receptor (beta chain). This sample was taken from a study of blood T cell repertoires in COVID-19. Clones were read by immunoSEQ multiplex PCR, and TCRdb kept only the in-frame ones, dropping some. The sample holds roughly 390,000 clones, around 87% seen once. The V segment lost 4 bases and the J segment 3 bases; nucleotides outside the gene matches: 5. This CDR3 contains 16 residues. The germline gives CDR1 SGHNT, CDR2 YYREEE (reference sequence). The chain combines TRBV5-4 with TRBJ1-4; 11 nucleotides match TRBD1. The clonotype originates from a woman aged 25 to 39 with COVID-19, enrolled during active disease. The sequencing sample was made of peripheral blood. The CDR3 nucleotides are TGTGCCAGCAGCCGCGGGACAGGGGGGCCTAATGAAAAACTGTTTTTT. It is translated as CASSRGTGGPNEKLFF.